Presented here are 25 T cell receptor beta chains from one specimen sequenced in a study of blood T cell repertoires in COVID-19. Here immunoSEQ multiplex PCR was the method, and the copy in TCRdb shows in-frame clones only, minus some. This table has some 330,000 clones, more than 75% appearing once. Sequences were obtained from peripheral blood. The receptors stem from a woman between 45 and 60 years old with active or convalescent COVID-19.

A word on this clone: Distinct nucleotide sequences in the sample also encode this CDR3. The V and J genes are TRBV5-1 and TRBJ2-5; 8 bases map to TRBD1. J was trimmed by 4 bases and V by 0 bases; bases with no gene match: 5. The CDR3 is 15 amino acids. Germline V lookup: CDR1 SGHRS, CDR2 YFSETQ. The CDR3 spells CASSLVQGAGETQYF. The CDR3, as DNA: TGCGCCAGCAGCTTGGTTCAGGGGGCAGGAGAGACCCAGTACTTC.

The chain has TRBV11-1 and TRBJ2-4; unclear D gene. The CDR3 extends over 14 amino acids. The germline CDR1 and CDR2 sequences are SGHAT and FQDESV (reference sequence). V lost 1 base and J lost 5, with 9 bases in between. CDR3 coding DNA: TGTGCCAGCAGCTTAGGGCAGAGCGAAAACATTCAGTACTTC. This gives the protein CASSLGQSENIQYF.

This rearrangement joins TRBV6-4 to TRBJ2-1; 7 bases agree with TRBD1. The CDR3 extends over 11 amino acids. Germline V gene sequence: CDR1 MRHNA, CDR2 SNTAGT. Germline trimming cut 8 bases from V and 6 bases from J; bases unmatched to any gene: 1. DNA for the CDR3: TGTGCCAGCCGACAGGGCAATGAGCAGTTCTTC. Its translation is CASRQGNEQFF.

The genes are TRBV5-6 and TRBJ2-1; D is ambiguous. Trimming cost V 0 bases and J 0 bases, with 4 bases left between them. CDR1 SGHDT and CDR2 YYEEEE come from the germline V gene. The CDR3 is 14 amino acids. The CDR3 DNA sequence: TGTGCCAGCAGCTTGGACGGCTCCTACAATGAGCAGTTCTTC. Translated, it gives CASSLDGSYNEQFF.

CDR3 in amino acids: CASSQGQGATEAFF. The CDR3 DNA reads TGTGCCAGCAGCCAAGGACAGGGGGCGACTGAAGCTTTCTTT. V is TRBV3-1 (or the pseudogene TRBV3-2) and J is TRBJ1-1; 10 bases fit TRBD1. Germline V gives CDR1 LGHDT, CDR2 YNNKEL (reference sequence). Unmatched junction bases numbered 1, after V lost 1 base and J lost 5 bases. CDR3 length: 14 amino acids.

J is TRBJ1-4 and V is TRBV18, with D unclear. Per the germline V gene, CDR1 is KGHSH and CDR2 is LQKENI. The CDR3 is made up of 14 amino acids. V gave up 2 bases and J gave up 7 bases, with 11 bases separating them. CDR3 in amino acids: CASSPGEQSEKLFF. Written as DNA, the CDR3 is TGTGCCAGCTCACCAGGGGAGCAGAGTGAAAAACTGTTTTTT.

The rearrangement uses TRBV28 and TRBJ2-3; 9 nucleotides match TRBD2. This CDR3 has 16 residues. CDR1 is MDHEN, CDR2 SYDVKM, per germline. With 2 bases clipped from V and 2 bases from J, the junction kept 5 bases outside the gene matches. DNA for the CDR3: TGTGCCAGCAGTTTAGTGGCGGGAGGGACCACAGATACGCAGTATTTT. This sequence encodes CASSLVAGGTTDTQYF.

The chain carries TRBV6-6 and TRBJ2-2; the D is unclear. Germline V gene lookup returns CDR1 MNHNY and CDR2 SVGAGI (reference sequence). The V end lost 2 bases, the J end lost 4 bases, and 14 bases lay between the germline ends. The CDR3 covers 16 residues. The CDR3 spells CASSYEVQAGTGELFF. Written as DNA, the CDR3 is TGTGCCAGCAGTTACGAAGTGCAGGCAGGCACCGGGGAGCTGTTTTTT.

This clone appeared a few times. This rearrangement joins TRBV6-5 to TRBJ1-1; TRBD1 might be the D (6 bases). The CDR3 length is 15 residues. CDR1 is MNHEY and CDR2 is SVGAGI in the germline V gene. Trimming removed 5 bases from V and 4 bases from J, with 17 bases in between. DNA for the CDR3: TGTGCCAGCAGTCGTATGGCCGGGGGGCTCACTGAAGCTTTCTTT. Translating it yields CASSRMAGGLTEAFF.

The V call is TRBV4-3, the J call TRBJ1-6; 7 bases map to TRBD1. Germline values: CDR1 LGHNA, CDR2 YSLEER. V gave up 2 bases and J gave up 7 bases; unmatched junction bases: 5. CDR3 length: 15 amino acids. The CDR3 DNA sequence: TGCGCCAGCAGCCAAAGACAGGGACCCAATTCACCCCTCCACTTT. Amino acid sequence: CASSQRQGPNSPLHF.

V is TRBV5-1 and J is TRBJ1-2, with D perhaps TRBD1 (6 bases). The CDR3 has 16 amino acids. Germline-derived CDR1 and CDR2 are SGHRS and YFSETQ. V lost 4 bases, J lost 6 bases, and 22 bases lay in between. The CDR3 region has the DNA TGCGCCAGCAGCCCCGGGACCACAGGGTCGGGGAATGGCTACACCTTC. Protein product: CASSPGTTGSGNGYTF.

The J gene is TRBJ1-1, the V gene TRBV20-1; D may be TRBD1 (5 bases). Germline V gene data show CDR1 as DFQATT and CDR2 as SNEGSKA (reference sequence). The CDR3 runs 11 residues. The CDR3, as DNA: TGCAGGGCTCAGGGGAACACTGAAGCTTTCTTT. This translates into CRAQGNTEAFF.

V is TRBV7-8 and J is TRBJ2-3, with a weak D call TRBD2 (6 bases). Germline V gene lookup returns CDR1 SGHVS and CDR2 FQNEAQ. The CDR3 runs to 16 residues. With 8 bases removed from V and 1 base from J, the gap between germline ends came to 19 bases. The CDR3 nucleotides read TGTGCCAGCCGCCCCTGGAGGGCAACTGGCACAGATACGCAGTATTTT. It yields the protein CASRPWRATGTDTQYF.

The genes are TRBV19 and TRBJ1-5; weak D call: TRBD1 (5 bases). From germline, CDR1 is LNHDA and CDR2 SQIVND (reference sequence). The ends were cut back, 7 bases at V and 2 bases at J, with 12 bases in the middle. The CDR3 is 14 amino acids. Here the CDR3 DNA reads TGTGCCAGTAAGGGTGACAGCCGCAATCAGCCCCAGCATTTT. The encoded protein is CASKGDSRNQPQHF.

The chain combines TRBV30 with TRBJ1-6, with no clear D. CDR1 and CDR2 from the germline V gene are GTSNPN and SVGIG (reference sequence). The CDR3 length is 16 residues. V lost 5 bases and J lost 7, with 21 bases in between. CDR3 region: CAWDGPKSSGNSPLHF. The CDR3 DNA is TGTGCCTGGGACGGACCCAAGAGCTCGGGGAATTCACCCCTCCACTTT. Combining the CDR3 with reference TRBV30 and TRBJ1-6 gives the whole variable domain SQTIHQWPATLVQPVGSPLSLECTVEGTSNPNLYWYRQAAGRGLQLLFYSVGIGQISSEVPQNLSASRPQDRQFILSSKKLLLSDSGFYLCAWDGPKSSGNSPLHFGNGTRLTVT.

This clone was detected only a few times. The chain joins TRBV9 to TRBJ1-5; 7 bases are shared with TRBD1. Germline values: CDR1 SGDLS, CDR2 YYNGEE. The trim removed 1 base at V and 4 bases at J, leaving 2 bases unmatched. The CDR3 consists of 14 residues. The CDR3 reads CASSVYRGNQPQHF. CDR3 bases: TGTGCCAGCAGCGTATACAGGGGAAATCAGCCCCAGCATTTT.

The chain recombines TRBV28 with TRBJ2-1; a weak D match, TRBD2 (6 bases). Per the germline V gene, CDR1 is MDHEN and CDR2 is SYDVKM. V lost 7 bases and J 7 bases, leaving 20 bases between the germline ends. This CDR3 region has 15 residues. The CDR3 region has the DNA TGTGCCAGCACCGGGTGGGGAGGAGGCCCAAATGAGCAGTTCTTC. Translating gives CASTGWGGGPNEQFF.

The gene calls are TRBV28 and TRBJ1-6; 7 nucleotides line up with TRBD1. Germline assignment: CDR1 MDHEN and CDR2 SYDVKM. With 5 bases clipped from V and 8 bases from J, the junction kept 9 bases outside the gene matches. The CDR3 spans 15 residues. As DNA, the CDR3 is TGTGCCAGCAGTCCACCAAGGGGGCAATATTCACCCCTCCACTTT. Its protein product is CASSPPRGQYSPLHF.

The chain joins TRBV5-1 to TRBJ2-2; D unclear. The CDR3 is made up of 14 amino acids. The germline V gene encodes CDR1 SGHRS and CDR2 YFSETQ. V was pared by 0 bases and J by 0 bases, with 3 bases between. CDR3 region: CASSLAANTGELFF. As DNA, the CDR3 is TGCGCCAGCAGCTTGGCGGCGAACACCGGGGAGCTGTTTTTT.

The CDR3 region is CATSGQPNEKLFF. CDR3 bases: TGTGCCACGAGTGGACAGCCTAATGAAAAACTGTTTTTT. V gene TRBV10-3 combines with J gene TRBJ1-4; a weak D match, TRBD1 (6 bases). The CDR3 is 13 amino acids. V was cut by 10 bases and J by 3 bases, with 12 bases left in between. The germline V gene has CDR1 ENHRY and CDR2 SYGVKD.

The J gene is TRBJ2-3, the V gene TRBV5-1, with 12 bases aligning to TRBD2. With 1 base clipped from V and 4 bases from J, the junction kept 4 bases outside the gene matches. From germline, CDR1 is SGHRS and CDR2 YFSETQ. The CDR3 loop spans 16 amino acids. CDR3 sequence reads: CASSLTSGGRADTQYF. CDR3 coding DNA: TGCGCCAGCAGCTTGACTAGCGGGGGGCGAGCAGATACGCAGTATTTT.

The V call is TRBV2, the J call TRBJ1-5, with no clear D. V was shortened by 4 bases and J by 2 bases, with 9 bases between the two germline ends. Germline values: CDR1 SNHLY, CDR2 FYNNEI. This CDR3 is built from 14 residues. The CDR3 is CASSVEEGNQPQHF. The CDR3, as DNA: TGTGCCAGCAGTGTGGAGGAGGGCAATCAGCCCCAGCATTTT.

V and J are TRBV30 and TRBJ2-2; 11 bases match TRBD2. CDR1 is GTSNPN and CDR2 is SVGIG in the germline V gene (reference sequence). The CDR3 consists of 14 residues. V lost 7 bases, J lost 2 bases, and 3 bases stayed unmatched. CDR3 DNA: TGTGCCTCAGGGACTAGCGGAAACACCGGGGAGCTGTTTTTT. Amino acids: CASGTSGNTGELFF. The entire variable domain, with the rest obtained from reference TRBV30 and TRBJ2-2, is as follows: SQTIHQWPATLVQPVGSPLSLECTVEGTSNPNLYWYRQAAGRGLQLLFYSVGIGQISSEVPQNLSASRPQDRQFILSSKKLLLSDSGFYLCASGTSGNTGELFFGEGSRLTVL.

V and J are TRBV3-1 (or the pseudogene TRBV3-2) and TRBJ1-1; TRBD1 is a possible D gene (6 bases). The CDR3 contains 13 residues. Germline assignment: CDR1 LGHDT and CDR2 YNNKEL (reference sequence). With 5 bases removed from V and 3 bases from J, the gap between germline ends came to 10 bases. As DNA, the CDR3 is TGTGCCAGCAGCTCCCGACAGGACACTGAAGCTTTCTTT. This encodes CASSSRQDTEAFF.

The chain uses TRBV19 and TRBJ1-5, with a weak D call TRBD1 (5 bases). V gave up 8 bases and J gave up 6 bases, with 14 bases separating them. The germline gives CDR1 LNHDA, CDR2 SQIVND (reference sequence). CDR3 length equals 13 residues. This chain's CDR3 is CASQTSGGQPQHF. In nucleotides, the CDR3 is TGTGCCAGTCAGACGTCCGGGGGTCAGCCCCAGCATTTT.